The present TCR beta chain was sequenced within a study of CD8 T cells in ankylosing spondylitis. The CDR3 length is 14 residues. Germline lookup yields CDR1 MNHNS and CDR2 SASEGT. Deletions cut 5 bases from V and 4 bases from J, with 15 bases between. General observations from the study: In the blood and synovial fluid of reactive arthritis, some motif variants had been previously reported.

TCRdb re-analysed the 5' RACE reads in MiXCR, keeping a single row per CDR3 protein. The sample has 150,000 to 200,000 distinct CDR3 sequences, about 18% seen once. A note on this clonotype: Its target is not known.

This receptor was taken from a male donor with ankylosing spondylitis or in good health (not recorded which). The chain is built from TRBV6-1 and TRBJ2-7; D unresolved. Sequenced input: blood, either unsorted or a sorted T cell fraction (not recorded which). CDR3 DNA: TGTGCCAGCAGTTTACGCCTCACTGGATACGAGCAGTACTTC. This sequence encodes CASSLRLTGYEQYF.